The clone carrying this T cell receptor beta chain was counted at least ten times. Its antigen is as yet unknown. The data belong to a study of breast tumors, draining lymph nodes, adjacent tissues. TCRdb re-called the multiplex PCR reads with MiXCR, one entry per CDR3 protein. The table shows approximately 210,000 distinct CDR3 sequences, with about a third occurring only once. Regarding the study as a whole: Compared with lymph nodes, tumors were less diverse; compared with nontumor tissue, more.

The CDR3 totals 14 residues. The germline V gene encodes CDR1 MNHNY and CDR2 SVGAGI (reference sequence). V lost 9 bases and J 0 bases, leaving 14 bases between the germline ends. The lymph nodes were axillary draining lymph nodes from breast cancer patients. This chain uses TRBV6-6 with TRBJ1-2; tentatively, D is TRBD1 (6 bases). This sequence was found in a female donor with breast cancer. Some clones in this sample may be carry-over from other donors' samples. Sample: axillary lymph node tissue. CDR3 protein: CASFGQRTNYGYTF. CDR3 nucleotide sequence: TGTGCCAGTTTTGGACAGAGAACTAACTATGGCTACACCTTC.